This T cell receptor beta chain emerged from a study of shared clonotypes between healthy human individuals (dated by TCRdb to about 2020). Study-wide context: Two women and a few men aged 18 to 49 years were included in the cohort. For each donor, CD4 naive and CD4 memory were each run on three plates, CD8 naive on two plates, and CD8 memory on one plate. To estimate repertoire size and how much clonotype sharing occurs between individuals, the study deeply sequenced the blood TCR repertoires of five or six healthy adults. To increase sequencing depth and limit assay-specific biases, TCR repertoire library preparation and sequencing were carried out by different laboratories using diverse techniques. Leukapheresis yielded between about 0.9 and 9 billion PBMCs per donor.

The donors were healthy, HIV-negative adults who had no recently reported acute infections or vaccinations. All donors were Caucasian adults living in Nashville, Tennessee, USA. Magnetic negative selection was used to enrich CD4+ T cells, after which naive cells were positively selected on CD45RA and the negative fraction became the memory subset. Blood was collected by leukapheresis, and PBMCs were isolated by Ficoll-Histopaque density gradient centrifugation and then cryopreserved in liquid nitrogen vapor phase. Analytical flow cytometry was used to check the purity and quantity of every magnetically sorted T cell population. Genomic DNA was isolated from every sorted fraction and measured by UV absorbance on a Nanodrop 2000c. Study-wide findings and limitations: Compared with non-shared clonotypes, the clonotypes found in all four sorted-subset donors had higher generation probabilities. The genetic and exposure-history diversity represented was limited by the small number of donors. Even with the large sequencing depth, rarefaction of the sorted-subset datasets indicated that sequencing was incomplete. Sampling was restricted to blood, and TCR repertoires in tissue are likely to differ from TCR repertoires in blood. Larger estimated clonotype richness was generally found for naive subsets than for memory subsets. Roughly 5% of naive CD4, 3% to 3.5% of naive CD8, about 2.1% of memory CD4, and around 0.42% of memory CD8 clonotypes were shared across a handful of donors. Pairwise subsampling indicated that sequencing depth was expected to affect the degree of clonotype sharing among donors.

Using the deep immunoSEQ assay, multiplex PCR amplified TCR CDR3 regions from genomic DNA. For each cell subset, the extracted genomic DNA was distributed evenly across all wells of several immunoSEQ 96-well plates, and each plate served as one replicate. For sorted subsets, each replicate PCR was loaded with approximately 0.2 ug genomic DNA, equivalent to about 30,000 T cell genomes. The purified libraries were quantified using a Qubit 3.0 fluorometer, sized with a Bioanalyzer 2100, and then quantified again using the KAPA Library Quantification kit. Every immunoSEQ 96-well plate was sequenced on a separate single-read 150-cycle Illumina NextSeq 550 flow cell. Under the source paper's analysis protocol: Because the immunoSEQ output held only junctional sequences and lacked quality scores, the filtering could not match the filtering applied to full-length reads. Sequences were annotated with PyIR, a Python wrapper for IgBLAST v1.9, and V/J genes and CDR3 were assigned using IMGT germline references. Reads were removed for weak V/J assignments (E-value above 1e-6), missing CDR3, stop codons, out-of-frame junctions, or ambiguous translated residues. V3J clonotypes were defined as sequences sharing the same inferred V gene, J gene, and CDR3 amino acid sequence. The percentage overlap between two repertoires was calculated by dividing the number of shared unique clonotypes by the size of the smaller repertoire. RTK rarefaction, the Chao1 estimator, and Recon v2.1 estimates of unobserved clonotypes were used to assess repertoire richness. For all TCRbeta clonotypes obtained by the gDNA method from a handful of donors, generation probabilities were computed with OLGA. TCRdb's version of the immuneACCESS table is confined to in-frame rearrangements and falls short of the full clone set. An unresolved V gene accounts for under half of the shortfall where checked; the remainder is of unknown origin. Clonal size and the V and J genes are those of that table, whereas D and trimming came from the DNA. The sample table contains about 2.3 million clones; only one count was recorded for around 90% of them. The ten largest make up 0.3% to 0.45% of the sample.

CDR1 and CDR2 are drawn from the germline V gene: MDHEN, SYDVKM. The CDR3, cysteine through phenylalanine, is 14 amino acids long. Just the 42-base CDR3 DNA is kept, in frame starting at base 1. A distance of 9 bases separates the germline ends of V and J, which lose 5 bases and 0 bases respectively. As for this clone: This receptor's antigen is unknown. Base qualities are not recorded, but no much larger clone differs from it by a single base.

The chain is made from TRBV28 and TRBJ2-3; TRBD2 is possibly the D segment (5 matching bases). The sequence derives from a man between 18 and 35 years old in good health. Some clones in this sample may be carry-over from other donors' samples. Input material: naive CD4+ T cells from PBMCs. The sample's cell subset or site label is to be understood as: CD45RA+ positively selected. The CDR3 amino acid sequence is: CASSTRTSTDTQYF. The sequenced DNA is TGTGCCAGCAGTACCCGGACTAGCACAGATACGCAGTATTTT.